This entry lists 26 T cell receptor beta chains sequenced from one sample in a study of PD-1 blockade in mismatch repair-deficient tumors. Clones were read by immunoSEQ multiplex PCR, and TCRdb kept only the in-frame ones, dropping some. The sample carries 70,000 to 95,000 clones, 65% to 85% recorded once. The sequenced sample was peripheral blood, obtained 44 weeks after starting pembrolizumab. The receptors originated from an adult with mismatch repair-deficient cancer.

The chain recombines TRBV27 with TRBJ1-5; the match to TRBD1 covers 7 bases. There are 13 residues in the CDR3. Germline CDR1 reads MNHEY; CDR2 reads SMNVEV (reference sequence). The J segment lost 6 bases and the V segment lost 8 bases, leaving 7 bases of the junction unmatched. The CDR3, as DNA: TGTGCCAGCGGCATAGAGGGGGCTCAGCCCCAGCATTTT. Translating it yields CASGIEGAQPQHF.

The gene calls are TRBV6-7 and TRBJ2-3; TRBD2 agrees at 7 bases. TRBV6-7 is treated as an ORF (open reading frame) with a function not yet certain. The length of the CDR3 is 17 residues. The junction had 7 bases not matched to a gene; V was cut back by 0 bases and J by 1 base. The CDR3 DNA is TGTGCCAGCAGTTACTCAATTAGCACTAGCGGCACAGATACGCAGTATTTT. Translating gives CASSYSISTSGTDTQYF.

V usage is TRBV5-1 and J usage is TRBJ2-1; the match to TRBD2 covers 9 bases. V was clipped by 0 bases and J by 8 bases; unmatched bases: 18. The CDR3 contains 19 residues. Germline V gives CDR1 SGHRS, CDR2 YFSETQ. The CDR3 DNA follows: TGCGCCAGCAGCTTGGGTTTGGCTAGCGGGAACCCAGCGGGATATGAGCAGTTCTTC. Translating gives CASSLGLASGNPAGYEQFF. The full variable domain, its missing parts supplied by reference TRBV5-1 and TRBJ2-1, is KAGVTQTPRYLIKTRGQQVTLSCSPISGHRSVSWYQQTPGQGLQFLFEYFSETQRNKGNFPGRFSGRQFSNSRSEMNVSTLELGDSALYLCASSLGLASGNPAGYEQFFGPGTRLTVL.

This chain links TRBV19 with TRBJ2-1; 11 nucleotides line up with TRBD2. CDR3 length: 17 residues. V lost 6 bases to trimming and J lost 4 bases; unmatched junction nucleotides: 11. CDR1 is LNHDA and CDR2 is SQIVND in the germline V gene (reference sequence). The CDR3 is CASSHPPGTSGYNEQFF. CDR3 DNA sequence: TGTGCCAGTAGCCACCCACCCGGGACTAGCGGATACAATGAGCAGTTCTTC. The full variable domain, completed using reference TRBV19 and TRBJ2-1, is DGGITQSPKYLFRKEGQNVTLSCEQNLNHDAMYWYRQDPGQGLRLIYYSQIVNDFQKGDIAEGYSVSREKKESFPLTVTSAQKNPTAFYLCASSHPPGTSGYNEQFFGPGTRLTVL.

The gene calls are TRBV20-1 and TRBJ2-7; D possibly matches TRBD1 or TRBD2 (5 bases each). V gave up 1 base and J gave up 6 bases, with 7 bases separating them. The CDR3 covers 11 residues. Germline CDR1 DFQATT, CDR2 SNEGSKA (reference sequence). The CDR3 bases are TGCAGTGCTAGAGGGGGGTCCGAGCAGTACTTC. Residues: CSARGGSEQYF.

The chain has TRBV2 and TRBJ2-3, with D unclear. The V end lost 4 bases, the J end lost 2 bases, and 10 bases lay between the germline ends. This CDR3 spans 14 amino acids. CDR1 is SNHLY and CDR2 is FYNNEI in the germline V gene. CDR3 bases: TGTGCCAGCAGTGTAAGCCCGACCACAGATACGCAGTATTTT. This codes for CASSVSPTTDTQYF.

The V gene is TRBV4-1, the J gene TRBJ2-1, with D tentatively TRBD1 or TRBD2 (5 bases each). The CDR3 totals 14 residues. CDR1 is MGHRA, CDR2 YSYEKL, per germline. The V end lost 1 base, the J end lost 5 bases, and 9 bases lay between the germline ends. CDR3 sequence (DNA): TGCGCCAGCAGCCAAGGGGGACCAGACAATGAGCAGTTCTTC. The encoded protein is CASSQGGPDNEQFF.

The J gene is TRBJ1-3, the V gene TRBV6-5; D is unclear. V shed 5 bases and J shed 1 base, with 9 bases lying between them. The germline V gene encodes CDR1 MNHEY and CDR2 SVGAGI. The CDR3 length is 14 residues. DNA for the CDR3: TGTGCCAGCAGTGAAACGGTATCTGGAAACACCATATATTTT. It specifies CASSETVSGNTIYF.

The gene calls are TRBV5-1 and TRBJ2-4, with D possibly being TRBD2 (5 bases). Germline-derived CDR1 and CDR2 are SGHRS and YFSETQ. Trimming took off 6 bases at V and 7 bases at J, with 17 bases between the two ends. This CDR3 region has 14 residues. As DNA, the CDR3 is TGCGCCAGCACATACACCCCGGGGAGCAACATTCAGTACTTC. Protein sequence: CASTYTPGSNIQYF.

The chain uses TRBV11-3 and TRBJ2-1, with D perhaps given as TRBD1 or TRBD2 (6 bases each). The CDR3 totals 16 residues. CDR1 is SGHNT and CDR2 is YENEEA in the germline V gene. Trimming shortened V by 5 bases and J by 0 bases, and 14 bases separated the two germline ends. CDR3 residues: CASSPRGATSYNEQFF. DNA of the CDR3: TGTGCCAGCAGCCCTAGGGGGGCGACCTCCTACAATGAGCAGTTCTTC. The full variable domain, with the rest looked up from reference TRBV11-3 and TRBJ2-1, is EAGVVQSPRYKIIEKKQPVAFWCNPISGHNTLYWYLQNLGQGPELLIRYENEEAVDDSQLPKDRFSAERLKGVDSTLKIQPAELGDSAVYLCASSPRGATSYNEQFFGPGTRLTVL.

The V gene is TRBV5-4, the J gene TRBJ2-1, with TRBD2 as a possible D gene (6 bases). With 4 bases removed from V and 5 bases from J, the gap between germline ends came to 19 bases. Germline V CDR1 and CDR2: SGHNT, YYREEE (reference sequence). This CDR3 region has 16 residues. In nucleotides, the CDR3 is TGTGCCAGCAGCCCCCCGGTGGGCGGGGCCCACAATGAGCAGTTCTTC. Amino acids: CASSPPVGGAHNEQFF. The variable domain in full, completed from reference TRBV5-4 and TRBJ2-1, reads ETGVTQSPTHLIKTRGQQVTLRCSSQSGHNTVSWYQQALGQGPQFIFQYYREEENGRGNFPPRFSGLQFPNYSSELNVNALELDDSALYLCASSPPVGGAHNEQFFGPGTRLTVL.

The chain carries TRBV27 and TRBJ2-1; 8 bases fit TRBD2. The germline CDR1 and CDR2 sequences are MNHEY and SMNVEV (reference sequence). This CDR3 has 14 residues. Trimming at V came to 8 bases and at J to 4 bases, leaving 7 bases not matched to a gene. CDR3 in amino acids: CASRRAGGYNEQFF. In DNA, the CDR3 is TGTGCCAGCCGACGGGCGGGAGGATACAATGAGCAGTTCTTC.

This clone was seen just once. The gene calls are TRBV28 and TRBJ1-3; D perhaps matches TRBD1 (6 bases). The germline V and J ends were trimmed by 6 bases and 2 bases, with 11 bases remaining between them. The CDR3 length is 14 residues. Looked up from germline, CDR1 is MDHEN and CDR2 is SYDVKM. DNA of the CDR3: TGTGCCAGCAGCACAACAGGGCCTGGAAACACCATATATTTT. This gives the protein CASSTTGPGNTIYF.

The rearrangement joins TRBV19 to TRBJ1-2; maybe TRBD1 (6 bases). Germline lookup yields CDR1 LNHDA and CDR2 SQIVND (reference sequence). The length of the CDR3 is 14 residues. Trimming took off 3 bases at V and 4 bases at J, with 12 bases between the two ends. The CDR3 region has the DNA TGTGCCAGTAGTATTGAATCAGGGGTCTATGGCTACACCTTC. Translated, it gives CASSIESGVYGYTF.

V and J are TRBV18 and TRBJ2-1; 8 nucleotides agree with TRBD1. The CDR3 loop spans 16 amino acids. V lost 2 bases, J lost 1 base, and 4 bases stayed unmatched. Germline-derived CDR1 and CDR2 are KGHSH and LQKENI. The CDR3 sequence is CASSPYGTGSYNEQFF. CDR3 bases: TGTGCCAGCTCACCATACGGGACAGGTTCCTACAATGAGCAGTTCTTC.

The V gene is TRBV27, the J gene TRBJ2-5, with TRBD1 identical over 12 bases. The V and J ends lost 5 bases and 4 bases, in that order; junction bases with no gene match: 5. Germline V gene lookup returns CDR1 MNHEY and CDR2 SMNVEV (reference sequence). The CDR3 spans 15 residues. This CDR3 is CASSTGTGGVETQYF. CDR3 DNA sequence: TGTGCCAGCAGTACCGGGACAGGGGGCGTAGAGACCCAGTACTTC.

The rearrangement uses TRBV19 and TRBJ1-3, with 8 bases that match TRBD1. The germline gives CDR1 LNHDA, CDR2 SQIVND (reference sequence). CDR3 size: 11 residues. Germline trimming cut 7 bases from V and 8 bases from J; bases unmatched to any gene: 1. For the CDR3, the DNA is TGTGCCAGTAACAGGGGGGACACCATATATTTT. Translating gives CASNRGDTIYF.

This chain joins TRBV7-9 and TRBJ2-7; TRBD1 matches at 8 bases. The CDR3 is made up of 13 amino acids. Germline assignment: CDR1 SEHNR and CDR2 FQNEAQ (reference sequence). Trimming took 7 bases from V and 2 from J; bases not matched to a gene: 4. CDR3 nucleotides: TGTGCCAGCACTGGGACAGGACCCTACGAGCAGTACTTC. It encodes CASTGTGPYEQYF.

The chain is built from TRBV28 and TRBJ2-2; D may be TRBD2 (5 bases). The CDR3 has 13 residues. Germline lookup yields CDR1 MDHEN and CDR2 SYDVKM. V was pared by 6 bases and J by 3 bases, with 8 bases between. This CDR3 reads CASRWGDTGELFF. As DNA, the CDR3 is TGTGCCAGCAGATGGGGAGACACCGGGGAGCTGTTTTTT.

V and J are TRBV2 and TRBJ2-1, with D possibly matching TRBD1 (6 bases). The V and J ends lost 6 bases and 2 bases respectively, with 14 bases between them. The germline CDR1 and CDR2 sequences are SNHLY and FYNNEI. The CDR3 is made up of 15 amino acids. The CDR3 loop reads CASRAGGFTYNEQFF. The CDR3 DNA reads TGTGCCAGCAGGGCTGGGGGCTTCACCTACAATGAGCAGTTCTTC.

The sample holds a few counts of this clone. The chain has TRBV13 and TRBJ2-7; TRBD2 is a possible D gene (5 bases). Per the germline V gene, CDR1 is PRHDT and CDR2 is FYEKMQ (reference sequence). Between the trimmed V and J ends, which lost 5 bases and 6 bases, there was a span of 14 bases. The CDR3 has 13 residues. The CDR3 loop reads CASSLEGAREQYF. Here the CDR3 DNA reads TGTGCCAGCAGCCTCGAGGGTGCCCGCGAGCAGTACTTC. Together with reference TRBV13 and TRBJ2-7, the CDR3 gives the full variable domain: AAGVIQSPRHLIKEKRETATLKCYPIPRHDTVYWYQQGPGQDPQFLISFYEKMQSDKGSIPDRFSAQQFSDYHSELNMSSLELGDSALYFCASSLEGAREQYFGPGTRLTVT.

V is TRBV2 and J is TRBJ2-2; D possibly corresponds to TRBD1 (6 bases). The germline gives CDR1 SNHLY, CDR2 FYNNEI. The CDR3 is 13 residues long. V was clipped by 5 bases and J by 7 bases, with 11 bases between them. The CDR3 DNA reads TGTGCCAGCAGTACAGGGTCCTACGGGGAGCTGTTTTTT. It encodes CASSTGSYGELFF.

The rearrangement uses TRBV27 and TRBJ1-5; TRBD1 might be the D (5 bases). CDR3 length equals 15 residues. V lost 6 bases, J lost 2 bases, and 14 bases lay in between. CDR1 and CDR2 (germline): MNHEY, SMNVEV (reference sequence). The CDR3 reads CASRRGGGGNQPQHF. CDR3 in DNA: TGTGCCAGCAGGAGGGGTGGAGGGGGCAATCAGCCCCAGCATTTT.

V gene TRBV27 combines with J gene TRBJ1-5, with D uncertain. The V gene's germline CDR1 is MNHEY and CDR2 SMNVEV (reference sequence). The CDR3 has 14 amino acids. Trimming cost V 4 bases and J 2 bases, with 9 bases left between them. CDR3 nucleotide sequence: TGTGCCAGCAGTTGGACGGCGCGCAATCAGCCCCAGCATTTT. Protein sequence: CASSWTARNQPQHF.

The CDR3 here is CASSIRISDTQYF. CDR3 bases: TGTGCCAGTAGTATCAGGATTTCAGATACGCAGTATTTT. V gene TRBV19 combines with J gene TRBJ2-3, with unresolved D. Per the germline V gene, CDR1 is LNHDA and CDR2 is SQIVND (reference sequence). Trimming left V 3 bases short and J 4 bases short, with 8 bases between. The length of the CDR3 is 13 residues.

V is TRBV15 and J is TRBJ2-1; 9 nucleotides align to TRBD1. The CDR3 has 19 residues. V lost 3 bases to trimming and J lost 0 bases; unmatched junction nucleotides: 12. The germline V gene encodes CDR1 LNHNV and CDR2 YYDKDF (reference sequence). This CDR3 reads CATSSERDRAWSSYNEQFF. The CDR3 DNA sequence: TGTGCCACCAGCAGCGAACGGGACAGGGCCTGGAGCTCCTACAATGAGCAGTTCTTC.